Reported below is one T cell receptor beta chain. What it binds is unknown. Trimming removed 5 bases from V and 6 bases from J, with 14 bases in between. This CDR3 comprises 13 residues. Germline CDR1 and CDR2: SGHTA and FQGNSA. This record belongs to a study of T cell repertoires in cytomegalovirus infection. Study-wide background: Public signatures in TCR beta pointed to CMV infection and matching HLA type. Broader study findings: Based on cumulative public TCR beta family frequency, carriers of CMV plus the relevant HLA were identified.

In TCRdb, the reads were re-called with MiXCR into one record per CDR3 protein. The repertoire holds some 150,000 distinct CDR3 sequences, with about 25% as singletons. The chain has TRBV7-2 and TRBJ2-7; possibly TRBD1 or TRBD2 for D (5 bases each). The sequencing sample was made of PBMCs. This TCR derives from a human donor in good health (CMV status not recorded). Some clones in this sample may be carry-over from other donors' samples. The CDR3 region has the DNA TGTGCCAGCAGCATAGAGAGGGGCGCCGAGCAGTACTTC. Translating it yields CASSIERGAEQYF.